The 3 T cell receptor beta chains listed next were all sequenced from one sample in a study of blood T cell repertoires in COVID-19. The method was immunoSEQ multiplex PCR; TCRdb's version includes in-frame clones alone and lacks a portion of them. The data show some 330,000 clones, around four fifths seen once. The sample consisted of PBMCs or T cells enriched from blood (not recorded which). The receptors here all came from a woman in her 50s who had recovered from COVID-19.

The chain employs TRBV30 and TRBJ2-1; D is perhaps TRBD2 (6 bases). V lost 4 bases, J lost 7 bases, and 11 bases lay in between. The length of the CDR3 is 12 residues. Per the germline V gene, CDR1 is GTSNPN and CDR2 is SVGIG (reference sequence). The chain's CDR3 is CAWNRAGNEQFF. The CDR3, as DNA: TGTGCCTGGAATAGGGCGGGGAATGAGCAGTTCTTC.

V usage is TRBV19 and J usage is TRBJ1-6; D unclear. Germline assignment: CDR1 LNHDA and CDR2 SQIVND (reference sequence). The V end lost 0 bases, the J end lost 8 bases, and 8 bases lay between the germline ends. This CDR3 is 14 amino acids long. The CDR3 reads CASSIESRDSPLHF. The CDR3 nucleotides are TGTGCCAGTAGTATAGAGTCGAGGGATTCACCCCTCCACTTT.

This rearrangement joins TRBV27 to TRBJ1-5, with TRBD1 matching 8 bases. V shed 6 bases and J 3 bases; nucleotides not matched to a gene: 7. CDR1 MNHEY and CDR2 SMNVEV come from the germline V gene (reference sequence). The CDR3 spans 15 residues. CDR3 amino acids: CASSPTGALNQPQHF. The CDR3 bases are TGTGCCAGCAGCCCGACAGGGGCCCTCAATCAGCCCCAGCATTTT.